The rows below give T cell receptor beta chains drawn from one sample of a study of spatial heterogeneity in lung cancer. TCRdb reprocessed the 5' RACE reads with MiXCR, giving one entry per CDR3 protein. The sample has roughly 79,000 distinct CDR3 sequences; 7.5% to 9.5% are singletons. The sequencing used PBMCs, collected at surgery. The receptor source for this set is a male donor with early-stage non-small cell lung cancer. Both conserved end residues are part of each CDR3. Each record gives: J gene, V gene, CDR3 protein.

TRBJ2-3 TRBV7-7 CASSLAAVATTSTDTQYF
TRBJ1-5 TRBV7-2 CASSLLRSNQPQHF
TRBJ1-1 TRBV18 CASSPGQGGTEAFF
TRBJ2-6 TRBV2 CASSDRSGANVLTF
TRBJ1-2 TRBV4-3 CASSQGGGNYGYTF
TRBJ2-2 TRBV10-3 CAIRTGDANTGELFF
TRBJ2-2 TRBV7-2 CASSSYTGEPFF
TRBJ2-3 TRBV12-3/TRBV12-4 CASSPDRGDTQYF
TRBJ1-5 TRBV12-3/TRBV12-4 CASSLTGGQPQHF
TRBJ2-1 TRBV15 CATSLGRWDEQFF
TRBJ2-1 TRBV11-3 CASSLGGSRPDNEQFF
TRBJ1-1 TRBV7-3 CASSPTGGSGGTEAFF
TRBJ2-2 TRBV4-3 CASSLEPAGVTGELFF
TRBJ1-2 TRBV5-1 CASSLNGQGANYGYTF
TRBJ2-1 TRBV30 CAWSPVRGTYNEQFF